These 2 T cell receptor beta chains share one sample of origin, sequenced in a study of shared T cell receptors in the human thymus (dated by TCRdb to about 2021). Receptor amplification or capture employed the immunoSEQ multiplex PCR assay. Imported from immuneACCESS, the table was reduced by TCRdb to in-frame sequences with V and J called. These copies leave out some clones; in studies compared against another copy, an unresolved V gene accounts for under half, and the cause of the remainder is not known. The sample table shows around 730,000 clones, and roughly 88% are seen once. Together, the top ten hold about 0.011% of the sample. This sample also belongs to another study, concerning human thymus T cells.

The specimen was thymocytes. Source of these receptors: a girl under three years old with a congenital heart defect. Donor details come from another sample of the same person, matched by shared clones.

This clone was seen more than once but under ten times. This sequence joins TRBV12-5 and TRBJ1-3; weak D call: TRBD1 (5 bases). Looked up from germline, CDR1 is LGHNT and CDR2 is FRNRAP. This CDR3 region has 18 residues. Trimming shortened V by 7 bases and J by 4 bases, and 26 bases separated the two germline ends. The CDR3 reads CASAPNTKPGGRGNTIYF. The CDR3 region has the DNA TGTGCTAGTGCCCCGAACACAAAGCCGGGGGGTCGAGGAAACACCATATATTTT.

The V call is TRBV10-2, the J call TRBJ2-1; TRBD2 matches 7 bases. V lost 10 bases and J lost 2; bases outside the gene matches: 5. Germline V gene sequence: CDR1 WSHSY, CDR2 SAAADI. The CDR3 runs 13 residues. The CDR3 DNA reads as TGCGCCACCCAGCGGGGACCCTACAATGAGCAGTTCTTC. Protein sequence: CATQRGPYNEQFF.